This entry lists 20 T cell receptor beta chains sequenced from one sample in a study of cytomegalovirus exposure and HLA in healthy donors. PCR was performed using 60 Vbeta and 13 Jbeta primers. TCRdb's copy holds only in-frame clones and misses some; the assay was immunoSEQ multiplex PCR. The sample yields under 200,000 clones, around three quarters seen once. The sequenced sample was PBMCs. All receptors derive from a woman aged 25-40 years in good health and CMV-seronegative.

The V gene is TRBV10-1, the J gene TRBJ2-6; 8 nucleotides agree with TRBD1. Germline CDR1 is WNHNN and CDR2 is SYGVQD (reference sequence). V shed 4 bases and J 0 bases; nucleotides not matched to a gene: 2. This CDR3 is 16 amino acids long. CDR3 DNA: TGCGCCAGCAGTGGGGACAGGTCCTCTGGGGCCAACGTCCTGACTTTC. Protein: CASSGDRSSGANVLTF.

The chain combines TRBV12-2 with TRBJ1-1. TRBV12-2 is given as a pseudogene. This CDR3 region has 14 residues. The CDR3 spells CASRLDAQRTEAFF. The CDR3 DNA reads as TGTGCAAGTCGCTTAGATGCGCAGAGGACTGAAGCTTTCTTT.

The chain recombines TRBV7-9 with TRBJ2-3; 8 nucleotides match TRBD2. Germline loops: CDR1 SEHNR, CDR2 FQNEAQ (reference sequence). This CDR3 contains 18 residues. V trimming: 8 bases; J trimming: 0 bases; junction bases outside the gene matches: 16. Here the CDR3 reads CASRPQAGGKLSTDTQYF. The CDR3 region has the DNA TGTGCCAGCCGGCCTCAGGCGGGGGGCAAGCTTAGCACAGATACGCAGTATTTT.

This clone was picked up a small number of times. V is TRBV19 and J is TRBJ1-6, with 9 nucleotides matching TRBD1. The CDR3 consists of 14 residues. The trim removed 9 bases at V and 7 bases at J, leaving 7 bases unmatched. From germline, CDR1 is LNHDA and CDR2 SQIVND (reference sequence). The CDR3 coding sequence is TGTGCCAGCCGGGACAGGGTGTTGAATTCACCCCTCCACTTT. Translating it yields CASRDRVLNSPLHF.

The CDR3 DNA is TGTGCCAGCAGTTACGGCCGTCAGGGGGCTTATGGCTACACCTTC. Translation: CASSYGRQGAYGYTF. The J gene is TRBJ1-2, the V gene TRBV6-5, with 8 positions matching TRBD1. The germline V gene has CDR1 MNHEY and CDR2 SVGAGI. Trimming at V came to 2 bases and at J to 5 bases, leaving 7 bases not matched to a gene. This CDR3 has 15 amino acids.

The rearrangement joins TRBV29-1 to TRBJ2-7; 13 bases fit TRBD2. The CDR3 is 16 residues long. Germline lookup yields CDR1 SQVTM and CDR2 ANQGSEA. With V trimmed by 7 bases and J by 3 bases, 12 bases remained unmatched. CDR3 region: CSARLLLAGGGYEQYF. CDR3 in DNA: TGCAGCGCCAGACTATTACTAGCGGGAGGGGGCTACGAGCAGTACTTC.

This clone was counted between two and nine times. Here the CDR3 DNA reads TGCGCCAGCAGCCAAGCACAGGGCGCTGAAGCTTTCTTT. This encodes CASSQAQGAEAFF. This chain uses TRBV4-1 with TRBJ1-1, with D maybe TRBD1 (6 bases). CDR1 and CDR2 from the germline V gene are MGHRA and YSYEKL. V was trimmed by 1 base and J by 6 bases, leaving 9 bases between them. This CDR3 spans 13 amino acids.

The chain couples TRBV7-2 to TRBJ2-3; no reliable D call. The CDR3 contains 15 residues. Germline lookup yields CDR1 SGHTA and CDR2 FQGNSA. Trimming took 1 base from V and 3 from J, leaving 11 bases between them. CDR3 region: CASSLVPTPTDTQYF. The CDR3 nucleotides are TGTGCCAGCAGCTTAGTCCCTACCCCGACAGATACGCAGTATTTT. The full variable domain, in which reference TRBV7-2 and TRBJ2-3 provide the parts outside the CDR3, is GAGVSQSPSNKVTEKGKDVELRCDPISGHTALYWYRQSLGQGLEFLIYFQGNSAPDKSGLPSDRFSAERTGGSVSTLTIQRTQQEDSAVYLCASSLVPTPTDTQYFGPGTRLTVL.

The chain links TRBV7-2 to TRBJ2-7; TRBD2 is a possible D gene (6 bases). CDR1 is SGHTA and CDR2 is FQGNSA in the germline V gene. The germline V and J ends were trimmed by 0 bases and 7 bases, with 16 bases remaining between them. The CDR3 consists of 15 residues. CDR3 bases: TGTGCCAGCAGCTTAGCTAGCGGCCCGCTAGGTGAGCAGTACTTC. It specifies CASSLASGPLGEQYF.

This chain joins TRBV4-3 and TRBJ2-5; 9 bases agree with TRBD1. The DNA end lines up better with TRBJ2-7; the J call may be wrong. Germline V gene sequence: CDR1 LGHNA, CDR2 YSLEER. The CDR3 has 15 residues. CDR3 nucleotide sequence: TGCGCCAGCAGCCAAGATAGCACAGGGGGCAACGAGCAGTACTTC. Amino acids: CASSQDSTGGNEQYF.

The sample holds a few counts of this clone. This sequence joins TRBV6-1 and TRBJ2-5; 10 bases are shared with TRBD1. CDR3 length: 14 residues. Per germline, CDR1 MNHNS and CDR2 SASEGT. Germline trimming cut 11 bases from V and 2 bases from J; bases unmatched to any gene: 8. Here the CDR3 reads CAVRRDRGQETQYF. DNA of the CDR3: TGTGCCGTGCGCCGGGACAGGGGTCAAGAGACCCAGTACTTC.

This chain connects TRBV27 to TRBJ2-3; D might be TRBD2 (6 bases). This CDR3 has 16 amino acids. Germline lookup yields CDR1 MNHEY and CDR2 SMNVEV (reference sequence). The ends were cut back, 1 base at V and 1 base at J, with 12 bases in the middle. CDR3 nucleotide sequence: TGTGCCAGCAGTTTATATGGGGGAGGTGGCACAGATACGCAGTATTTT. It encodes CASSLYGGGGTDTQYF.

This clone was picked up one time. The chain couples TRBV7-8 to TRBJ2-7; TRBD2 aligns across 13 bases. The CDR3 length is 19 residues. Unmatched junction bases numbered 14, after V lost 4 bases and J lost 2 bases. Germline lookup yields CDR1 SGHVS and CDR2 FQNEAQ. The chain's CDR3 is CASSSRGRTSGGATYEQYF. CDR3 DNA: TGTGCCAGCAGCTCCCGAGGCCGGACTAGCGGGGGTGCAACCTACGAGCAGTACTTC.

The V and J genes are TRBV20-1 and TRBJ2-7, with a tentative D call TRBD2 (7 bases). CDR1 is DFQATT and CDR2 is SNEGSKA in the germline V gene (reference sequence). V shed 5 bases and J shed 9 bases, with 14 bases lying between them. The CDR3 has 11 residues. The CDR3 DNA reads as TGCAGTGCTGATATAGGGGGGGGGCAGTACTTC. This sequence encodes CSADIGGGQYF.

This clone was detected once. The chain has TRBV10-2 and TRBJ1-2, with a weak D call TRBD1 (6 bases). Trimming pared 3 bases from V and 0 bases from J, leaving 17 bases between. Germline V gene data show CDR1 as WSHSY and CDR2 as SAAADI. The CDR3 totals 17 residues. CDR3 in DNA: TGCGCCAGCAGTGACAGGGGCCGTGTATCCTCTAACTATGGCTACACCTTC. This gives the protein CASSDRGRVSSNYGYTF.

The rearrangement joins TRBV4-2 to TRBJ2-7, with 7 bases identical to TRBD1. The V segment lost 4 bases and the J segment 0 bases; nucleotides outside the gene matches: 9. CDR1 LGHNA and CDR2 YNFKEQ come from the germline V gene. The CDR3 contains 16 residues. The CDR3 sequence is CASSPRGGPSSYEQYF. The CDR3 nucleotides read TGTGCCAGCAGCCCAAGAGGGGGCCCGAGCTCCTACGAGCAGTACTTC.

This clone was counted a few times. This chain uses TRBV20-1 with TRBJ1-2, with unresolved D. The CDR3 totals 11 residues. Germline CDR1 and CDR2: DFQATT and SNEGSKA (reference sequence). DNA of the CDR3: TGCAGCGGTGGGCAGAACTATGGCTACACCTTC. It codes for CSGGQNYGYTF.

This chain connects TRBV4-1 to TRBJ2-1; a possible D gene is TRBD2 (5 bases). The CDR3 length is 15 residues. Germline V gene sequence: CDR1 MGHRA, CDR2 YSYEKL. The V end was cut by 3 bases, the J end by 0 bases, with 9 bases between. The DNA of the CDR3 is TGCGCCAGCAGCCACCTAGCTTTCTCCTACAATGAGCAGTTCTTC. Translation: CASSHLAFSYNEQFF.

This clone was observed a handful of times. The chain carries TRBV15 and TRBJ2-5, with D tentatively TRBD2 (6 bases). Germline lookup yields CDR1 LNHNV and CDR2 YYDKDF (reference sequence). The CDR3 is made up of 15 amino acids. The V gene lost 1 base and the J gene lost 1 base, with 10 bases spanning the gap. CDR3 DNA sequence: TGTGCCACCAGCAGAGTGGCTAGCGCCCAAGAGACCCAGTACTTC. Its protein is CATSRVASAQETQYF.

The chain combines TRBV4-1 with TRBJ1-1; D gene ambiguous. V was clipped by 3 bases and J by 1 base, with 9 bases between them. CDR3 length: 14 residues. Germline V CDR1 and CDR2: MGHRA, YSYEKL. The CDR3 coding sequence is TGCGCCAGCAGCCATATCTTAGCGAACACTGAAGCTTTCTTT. Translation: CASSHILANTEAFF.